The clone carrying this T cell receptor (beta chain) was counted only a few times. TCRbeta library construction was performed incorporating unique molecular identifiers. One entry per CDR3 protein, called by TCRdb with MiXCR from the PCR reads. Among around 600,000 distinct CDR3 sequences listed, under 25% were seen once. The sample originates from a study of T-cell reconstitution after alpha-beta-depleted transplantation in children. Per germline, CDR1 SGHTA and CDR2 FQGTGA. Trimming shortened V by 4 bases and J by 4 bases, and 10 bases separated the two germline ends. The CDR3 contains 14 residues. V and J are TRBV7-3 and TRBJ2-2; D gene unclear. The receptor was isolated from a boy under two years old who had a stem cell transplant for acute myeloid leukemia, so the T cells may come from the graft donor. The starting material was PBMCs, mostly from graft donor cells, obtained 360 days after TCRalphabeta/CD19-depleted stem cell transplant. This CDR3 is CASSSVSGTGELFF. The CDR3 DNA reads TGTGCCAGCAGCTCCGTATCGGGCACCGGGGAGCTGTTTTTT.